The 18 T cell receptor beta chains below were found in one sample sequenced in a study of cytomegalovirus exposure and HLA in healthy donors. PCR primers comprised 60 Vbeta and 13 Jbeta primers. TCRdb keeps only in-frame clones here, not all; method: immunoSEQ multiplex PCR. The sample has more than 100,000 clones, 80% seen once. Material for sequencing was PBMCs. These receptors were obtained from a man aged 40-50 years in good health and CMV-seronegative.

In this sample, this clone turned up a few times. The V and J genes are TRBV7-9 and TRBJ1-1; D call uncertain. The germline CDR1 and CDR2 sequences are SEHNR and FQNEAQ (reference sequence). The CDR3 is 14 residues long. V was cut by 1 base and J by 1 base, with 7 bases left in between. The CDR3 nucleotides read TGTGCCAGCAGCTTAGAAGTACAGAACACTGAAGCTTTCTTT. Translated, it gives CASSLEVQNTEAFF.

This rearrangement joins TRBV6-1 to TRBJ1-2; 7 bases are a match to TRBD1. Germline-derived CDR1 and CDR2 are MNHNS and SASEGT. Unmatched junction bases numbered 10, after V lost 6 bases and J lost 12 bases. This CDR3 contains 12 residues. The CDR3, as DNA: TGTGCCAGCAGCGATCCAGGGGGAACGAACACCTTC. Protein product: CASSDPGGTNTF.

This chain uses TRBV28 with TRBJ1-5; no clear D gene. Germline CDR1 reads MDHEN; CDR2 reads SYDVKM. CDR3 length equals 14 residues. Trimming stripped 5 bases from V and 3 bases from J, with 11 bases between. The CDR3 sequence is CASSPGNLNQPQHF. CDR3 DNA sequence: TGTGCCAGCAGTCCGGGAAACCTCAATCAGCCCCAGCATTTT.

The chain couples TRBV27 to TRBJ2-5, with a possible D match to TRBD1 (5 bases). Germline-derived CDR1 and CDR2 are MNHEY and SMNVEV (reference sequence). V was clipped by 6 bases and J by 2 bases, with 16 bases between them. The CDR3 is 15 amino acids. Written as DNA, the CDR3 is TGTGCCAGCAGCTCCCAATGGGGCTCACAAGAGACCCAGTACTTC. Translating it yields CASSSQWGSQETQYF.

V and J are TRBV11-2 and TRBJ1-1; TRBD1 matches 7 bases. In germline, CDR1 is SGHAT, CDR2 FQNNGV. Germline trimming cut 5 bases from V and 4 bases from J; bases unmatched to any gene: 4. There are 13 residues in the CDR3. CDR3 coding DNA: TGTGCCAGCAGCCCAAGGACAGGCACTGAAGCTTTCTTT. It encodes CASSPRTGTEAFF.

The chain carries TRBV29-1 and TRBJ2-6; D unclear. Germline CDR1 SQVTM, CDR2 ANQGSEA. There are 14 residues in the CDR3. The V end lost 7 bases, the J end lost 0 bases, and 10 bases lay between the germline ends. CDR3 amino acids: CSAAESSGANVLTF. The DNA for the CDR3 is TGCAGCGCTGCGGAATCCTCTGGGGCCAACGTCCTGACTTTC.

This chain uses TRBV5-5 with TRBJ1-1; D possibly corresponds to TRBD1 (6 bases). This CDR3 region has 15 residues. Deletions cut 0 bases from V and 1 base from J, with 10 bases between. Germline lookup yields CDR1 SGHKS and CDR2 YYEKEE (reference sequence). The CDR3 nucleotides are TGTGCCAGCAGCTTGGGGCCGACAGGGAACACTGAAGCTTTCTTT. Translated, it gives CASSLGPTGNTEAFF.

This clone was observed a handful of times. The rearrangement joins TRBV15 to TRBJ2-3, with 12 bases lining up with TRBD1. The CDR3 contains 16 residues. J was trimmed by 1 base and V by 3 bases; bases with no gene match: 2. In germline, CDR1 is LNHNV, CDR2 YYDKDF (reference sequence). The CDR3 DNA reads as TGTGCCACCAGCAGGGGACAGGGGGCGGGCACAGATACGCAGTATTTT. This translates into CATSRGQGAGTDTQYF. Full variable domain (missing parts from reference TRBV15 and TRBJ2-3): DAMVIQNPRYQVTQFGKPVTLSCSQTLNHNVMYWYQQKSSQAPKLLFHYYDKDFNNEADTPDNFQSRRPNTSFCFLDIRSPGLGDTAMYLCATSRGQGAGTDTQYFGPGTRLTVL.

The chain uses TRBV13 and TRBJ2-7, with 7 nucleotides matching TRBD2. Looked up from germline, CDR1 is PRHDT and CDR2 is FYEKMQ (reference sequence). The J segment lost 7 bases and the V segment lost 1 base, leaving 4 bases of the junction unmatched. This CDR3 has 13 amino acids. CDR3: CASSLESSGEQYF. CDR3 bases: TGTGCCAGCAGCTTAGAGTCTAGCGGAGAGCAGTACTTC.

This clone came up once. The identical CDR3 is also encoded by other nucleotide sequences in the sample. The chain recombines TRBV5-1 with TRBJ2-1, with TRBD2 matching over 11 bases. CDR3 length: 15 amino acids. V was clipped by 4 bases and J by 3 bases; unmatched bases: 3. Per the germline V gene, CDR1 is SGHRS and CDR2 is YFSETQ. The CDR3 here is CASSLGTSGYNEQFF. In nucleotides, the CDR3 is TGCGCCAGCAGCCTAGGGACTAGCGGCTACAATGAGCAGTTCTTC. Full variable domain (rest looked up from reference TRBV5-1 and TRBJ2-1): KAGVTQTPRYLIKTRGQQVTLSCSPISGHRSVSWYQQTPGQGLQFLFEYFSETQRNKGNFPGRFSGRQFSNSRSEMNVSTLELGDSALYLCASSLGTSGYNEQFFGPGTRLTVL.

The CDR3 is CASSLGLAGVGTYEQYF. CDR3 DNA: TGTGCCAGCAGTTTAGGTCTAGCGGGGGTTGGCACCTACGAGCAGTACTTC. The rearrangement links TRBV27 to TRBJ2-7, with 10 bases lining up with TRBD2. Germline-derived CDR1 and CDR2 are MNHEY and SMNVEV (reference sequence). The CDR3 runs to 17 residues. With V trimmed by 2 bases and J by 2 bases, 9 bases remained unmatched.

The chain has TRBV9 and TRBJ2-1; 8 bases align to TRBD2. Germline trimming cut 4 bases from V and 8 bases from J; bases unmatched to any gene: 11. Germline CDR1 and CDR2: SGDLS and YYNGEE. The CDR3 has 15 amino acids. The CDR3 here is CASSQTSGINYEQFF. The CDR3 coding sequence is TGTGCCAGCAGCCAAACTAGCGGAATTAATTATGAGCAGTTCTTC.

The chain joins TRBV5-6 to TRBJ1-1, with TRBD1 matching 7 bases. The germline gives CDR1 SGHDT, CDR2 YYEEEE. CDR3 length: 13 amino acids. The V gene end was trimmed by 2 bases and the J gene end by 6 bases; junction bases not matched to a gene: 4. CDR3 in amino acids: CASSFRQGSEAFF. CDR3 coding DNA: TGTGCCAGCAGCTTTCGACAGGGTTCTGAAGCTTTCTTT.

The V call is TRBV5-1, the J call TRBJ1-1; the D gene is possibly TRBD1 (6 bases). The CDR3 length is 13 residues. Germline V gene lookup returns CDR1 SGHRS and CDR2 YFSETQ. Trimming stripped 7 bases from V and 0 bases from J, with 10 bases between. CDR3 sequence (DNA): TGCGCCAGCTCCAGGACAGTGAACACTGAAGCTTTCTTT. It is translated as CASSRTVNTEAFF. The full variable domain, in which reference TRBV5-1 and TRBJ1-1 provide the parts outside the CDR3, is KAGVTQTPRYLIKTRGQQVTLSCSPISGHRSVSWYQQTPGQGLQFLFEYFSETQRNKGNFPGRFSGRQFSNSRSEMNVSTLELGDSALYLCASSRTVNTEAFFGQGTRLTVV.

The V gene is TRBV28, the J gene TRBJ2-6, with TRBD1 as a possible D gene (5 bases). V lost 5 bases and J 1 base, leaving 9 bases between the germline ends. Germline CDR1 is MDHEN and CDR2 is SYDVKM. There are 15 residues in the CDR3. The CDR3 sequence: CASSAQGSGANVLTF. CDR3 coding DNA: TGTGCCAGCAGTGCTCAGGGATCTGGGGCCAACGTCCTGACTTTC. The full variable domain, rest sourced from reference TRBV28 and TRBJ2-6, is DVKVTQSSRYLVKRTGEKVFLECVQDMDHENMFWYRQDPGLGLRLIYFSYDVKMKEKGDIPEGYSVSREKKERFSLILESASTNQTSMYLCASSAQGSGANVLTFGAGSRLTVL.

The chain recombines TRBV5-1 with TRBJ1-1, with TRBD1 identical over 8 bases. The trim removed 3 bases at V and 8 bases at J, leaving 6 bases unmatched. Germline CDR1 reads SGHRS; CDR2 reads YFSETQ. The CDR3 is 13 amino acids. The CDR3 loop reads CASSSTDRGEAFF. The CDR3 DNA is TGCGCCAGCAGCTCAACCGACAGGGGAGAAGCTTTCTTT.

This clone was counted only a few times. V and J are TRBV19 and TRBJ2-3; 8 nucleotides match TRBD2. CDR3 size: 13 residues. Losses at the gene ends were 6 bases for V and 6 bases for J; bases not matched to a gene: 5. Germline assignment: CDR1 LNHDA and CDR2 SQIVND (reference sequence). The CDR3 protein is CASSPGGVDTQYF. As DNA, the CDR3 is TGTGCCAGTAGCCCGGGAGGGGTCGATACGCAGTATTTT.

CDR3 amino acids: CAWSISYYGYTF. The CDR3 coding sequence is TGTGCCTGGAGTATTTCTTACTATGGCTACACCTTC. V gene TRBV30 combines with J gene TRBJ1-2; no clear D gene. The V gene's germline CDR1 is GTSNPN and CDR2 SVGIG (reference sequence). The CDR3 contains 12 residues. Trimming left V 2 bases short and J 3 bases short, with 7 bases between.